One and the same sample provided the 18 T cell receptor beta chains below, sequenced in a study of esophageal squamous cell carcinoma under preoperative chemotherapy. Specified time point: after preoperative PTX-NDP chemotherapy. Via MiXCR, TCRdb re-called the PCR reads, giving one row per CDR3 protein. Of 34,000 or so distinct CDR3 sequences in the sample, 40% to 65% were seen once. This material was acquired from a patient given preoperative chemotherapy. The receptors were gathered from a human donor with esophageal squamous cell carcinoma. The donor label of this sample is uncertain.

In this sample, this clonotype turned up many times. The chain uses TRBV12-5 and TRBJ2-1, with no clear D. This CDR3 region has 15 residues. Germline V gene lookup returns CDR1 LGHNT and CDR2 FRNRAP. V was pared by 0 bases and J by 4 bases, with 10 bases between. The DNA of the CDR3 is TGTGCTAGTGGTTTGGTACGGGCCCTTTACAATGAGCAGTTCTTC. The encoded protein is CASGLVRALYNEQFF.

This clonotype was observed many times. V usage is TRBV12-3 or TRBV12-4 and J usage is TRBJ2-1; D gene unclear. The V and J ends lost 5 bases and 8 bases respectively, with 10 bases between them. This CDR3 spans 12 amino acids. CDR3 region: CASSLKTDEQFF. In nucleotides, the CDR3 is TGTGCCAGCAGTCTAAAGACCGATGAGCAGTTCTTC.

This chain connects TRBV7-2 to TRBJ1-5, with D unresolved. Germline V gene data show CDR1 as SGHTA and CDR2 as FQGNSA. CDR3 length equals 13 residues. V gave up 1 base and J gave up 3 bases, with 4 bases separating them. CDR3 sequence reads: CASSLVTNQPQHF. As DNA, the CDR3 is TGTGCCAGCAGCTTAGTAACCAATCAGCCCCAGCATTTT.

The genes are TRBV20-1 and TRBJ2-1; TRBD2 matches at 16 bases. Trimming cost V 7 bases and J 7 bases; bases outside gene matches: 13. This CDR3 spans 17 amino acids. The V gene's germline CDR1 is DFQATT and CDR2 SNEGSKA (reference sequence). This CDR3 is CSVPSGTSGGAFNEQFF. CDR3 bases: TGCAGTGTTCCCTCGGGGACTAGCGGGGGGGCCTTTAATGAGCAGTTCTTC.

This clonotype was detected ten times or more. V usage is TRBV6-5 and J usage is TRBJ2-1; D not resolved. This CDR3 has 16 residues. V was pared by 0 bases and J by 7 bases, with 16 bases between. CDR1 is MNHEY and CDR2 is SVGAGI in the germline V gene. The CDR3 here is CASSYSPGPAENEQFF. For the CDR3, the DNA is TGTGCCAGCAGTTACTCTCCCGGACCCGCTGAAAATGAGCAGTTCTTC.

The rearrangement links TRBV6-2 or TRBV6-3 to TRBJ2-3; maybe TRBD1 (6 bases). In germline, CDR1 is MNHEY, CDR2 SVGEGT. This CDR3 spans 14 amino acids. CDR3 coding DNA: TGTGCGGGCCGTGGGGGCCAGGACACAGAGACCCAGTATTTT. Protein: CAGRGGQDTETQYF.

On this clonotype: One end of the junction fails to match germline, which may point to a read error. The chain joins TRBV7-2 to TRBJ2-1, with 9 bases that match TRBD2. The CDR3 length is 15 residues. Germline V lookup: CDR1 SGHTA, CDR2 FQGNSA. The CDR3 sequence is CASSSLTIAGATPYF. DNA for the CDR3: TGTGCCAGCAGCTCCCTCACCATAGCGGGAGCCACCCCCTACTTC.

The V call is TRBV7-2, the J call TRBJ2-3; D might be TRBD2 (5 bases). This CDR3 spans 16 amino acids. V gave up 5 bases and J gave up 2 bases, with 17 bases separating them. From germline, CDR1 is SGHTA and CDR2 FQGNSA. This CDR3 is CASSQSGGRATDTQYF. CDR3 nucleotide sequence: TGTGCCAGCAGCCAATCGGGTGGGCGGGCCACAGATACGCAGTATTTT.

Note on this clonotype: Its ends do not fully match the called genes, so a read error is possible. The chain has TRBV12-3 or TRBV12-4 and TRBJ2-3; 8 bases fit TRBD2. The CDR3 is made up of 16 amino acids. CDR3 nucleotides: TGTGCCAGCAGTGCTACGGGGGGGTGGGCCACAGACATGCAGTATTTC. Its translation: CASSATGGWATDMQYF.

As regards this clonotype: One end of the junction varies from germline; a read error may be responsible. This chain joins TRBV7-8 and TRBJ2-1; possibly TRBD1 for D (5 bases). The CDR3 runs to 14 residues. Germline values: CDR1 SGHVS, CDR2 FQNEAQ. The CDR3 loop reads CVGPQGSTSNAQYF. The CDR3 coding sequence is TGTGTGGGCCCCCAGGGTAGCACCTCCAATGCGCAGTACTTT. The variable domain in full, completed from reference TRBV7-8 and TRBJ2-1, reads GAGVSQSPRYKVAKRGQDVALRCDPISGHVSLFWYQQALGQGPEFLTYFQNEAQLDKSGLPSDRFFAERPEGSVSTLKIQRTQQEDSAVYLCVGPQGSTSNAQYFGPGTRLTVL.

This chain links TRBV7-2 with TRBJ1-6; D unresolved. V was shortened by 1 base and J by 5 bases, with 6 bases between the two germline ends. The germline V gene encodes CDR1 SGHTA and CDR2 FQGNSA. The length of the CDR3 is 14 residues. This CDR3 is CASSLGTDNSPLHF. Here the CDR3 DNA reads TGTGCCAGCAGCTTAGGGACGGATAATTCACCCCTCCACTTT.

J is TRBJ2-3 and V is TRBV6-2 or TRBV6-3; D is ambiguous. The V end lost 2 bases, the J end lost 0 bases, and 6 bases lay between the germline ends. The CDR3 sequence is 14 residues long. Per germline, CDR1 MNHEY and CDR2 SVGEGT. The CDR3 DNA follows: TGTGCCAGCAGTTACGGTGTTAGCACAGATACGCAGTATTTT. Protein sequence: CASSYGVSTDTQYF.

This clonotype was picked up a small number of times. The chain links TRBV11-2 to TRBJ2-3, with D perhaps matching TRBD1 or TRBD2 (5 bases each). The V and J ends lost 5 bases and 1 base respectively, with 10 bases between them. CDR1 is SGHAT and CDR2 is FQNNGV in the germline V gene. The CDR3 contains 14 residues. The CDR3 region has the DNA TGTGCCAGCAGCCTCGGGACGCGCACAGATACGCAGTATTTT. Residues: CASSLGTRTDTQYF.

CDR3 in DNA: TGTGCCAGCAGTACCGGGACTACAACTTTCGATGAGCAGTTCTTC. Protein: CASSTGTTTFDEQFF. The chain combines TRBV6-1 with TRBJ2-1; 7 bases are shared with TRBD2. Germline V CDR1 and CDR2: MNHNS, SASEGT. The CDR3 runs to 15 residues. Trimming took 5 bases from V and 8 from J; bases not matched to a gene: 12.

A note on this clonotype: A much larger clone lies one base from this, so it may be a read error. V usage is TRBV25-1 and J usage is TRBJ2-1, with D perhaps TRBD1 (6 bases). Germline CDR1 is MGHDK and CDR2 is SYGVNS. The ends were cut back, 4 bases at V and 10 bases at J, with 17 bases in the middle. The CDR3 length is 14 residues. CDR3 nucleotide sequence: TGTGCCAGCAGTGTCGGGACACCTTCCTACGAGCAGTTCTTC. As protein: CASSVGTPSYEQFF. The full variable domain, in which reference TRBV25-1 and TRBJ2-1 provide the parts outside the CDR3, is EADIYQTPRYLVIGTGKKITLECSQTMGHDKMYWYQQDPGMELHLIHYSYGVNSTEKGDLSSESTVSRIRTEHFPLTLESARPSHTSQYLCASSVGTPSYEQFFGPGTRLTVL.

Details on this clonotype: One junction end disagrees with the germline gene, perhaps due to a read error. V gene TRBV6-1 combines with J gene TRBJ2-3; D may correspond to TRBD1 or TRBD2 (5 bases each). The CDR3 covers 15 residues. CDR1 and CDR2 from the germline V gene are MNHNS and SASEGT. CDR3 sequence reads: CARGKGAGAPDTQYF. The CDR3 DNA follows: TGTGCCAGGGGGAAAGGGGCCGGGGCCCCCGATACGCAGTATTTC.

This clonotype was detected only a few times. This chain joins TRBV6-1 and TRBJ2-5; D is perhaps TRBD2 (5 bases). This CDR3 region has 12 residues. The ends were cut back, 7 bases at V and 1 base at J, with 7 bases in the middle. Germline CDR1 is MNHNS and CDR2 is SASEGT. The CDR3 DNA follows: TGTGCCAGCAAAGGAGGCCAAGAGACCCAGTACTTC. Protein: CASKGGQETQYF.

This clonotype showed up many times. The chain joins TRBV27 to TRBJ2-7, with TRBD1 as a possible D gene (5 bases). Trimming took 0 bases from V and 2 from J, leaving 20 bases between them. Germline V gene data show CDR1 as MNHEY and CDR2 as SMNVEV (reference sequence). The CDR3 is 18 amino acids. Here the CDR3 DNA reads TGTGCCAGCAGTTTATCGCCGCCCGACAGCCACAGAACCTACGAGCAGTACTTC. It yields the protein CASSLSPPDSHRTYEQYF.